The T cell receptor (beta chain) under discussion was sequenced for a study of blood T cell repertoires in COVID-19. CDR1 and CDR2 from the germline V gene are MDHEN and SYDVKM. This CDR3 region has 15 residues. V lost 5 bases and J lost 6, with 16 bases in between. The method was immunoSEQ multiplex PCR; TCRdb's version includes in-frame clones alone and lacks a portion of them. The sample lists roughly 320,000 clones, approximately 89% occurring once. This chain uses TRBV28 with TRBJ1-4; a possible D gene is TRBD1 (6 bases). The origin of this receptor is a woman aged 25-40 years with COVID-19, enrolled during active disease. Input material: peripheral blood. The CDR3 bases are TGTGCCAGCAGTCCACTGACAGGTGGTTATGAAAAACTGTTTTTT. Its protein product is CASSPLTGGYEKLFF.